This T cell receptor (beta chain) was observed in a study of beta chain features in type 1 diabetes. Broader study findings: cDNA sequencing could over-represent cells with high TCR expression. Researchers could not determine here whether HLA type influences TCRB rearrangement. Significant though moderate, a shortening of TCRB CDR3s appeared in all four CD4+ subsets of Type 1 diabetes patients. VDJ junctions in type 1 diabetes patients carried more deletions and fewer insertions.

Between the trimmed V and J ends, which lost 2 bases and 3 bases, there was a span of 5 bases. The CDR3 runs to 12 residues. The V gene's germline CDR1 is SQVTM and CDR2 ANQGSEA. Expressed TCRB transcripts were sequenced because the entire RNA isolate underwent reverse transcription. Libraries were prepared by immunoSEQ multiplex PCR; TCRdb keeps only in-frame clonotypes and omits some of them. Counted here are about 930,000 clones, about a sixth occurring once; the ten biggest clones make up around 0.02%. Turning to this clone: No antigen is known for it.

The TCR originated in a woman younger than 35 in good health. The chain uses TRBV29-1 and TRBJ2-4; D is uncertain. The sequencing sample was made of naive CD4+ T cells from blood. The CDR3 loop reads CSVELGKNIQYF. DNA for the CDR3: TGCAGCGTTGAATTGGGCAAAAACATTCAGTACTTC. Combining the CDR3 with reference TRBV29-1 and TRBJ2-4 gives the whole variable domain SAVISQKPSRDICQRGTSLTIQCQVDSQVTMMFWYRQQPGQSLTLIATANQGSEATYESGFVIDKFPISRPNLTFSTLTVSNMSPEDSSIYLCSVELGKNIQYFGAGTRLSVL.